This TCR beta chain was recovered during a study of CD8 T cells in Susac syndrome. Overall study findings and caveats: The TCR sequencing and HLA analysis in the study involved a relatively small number of individuals, as the study acknowledged.

The CDR3 is 13 amino acids. Germline V gene sequence: CDR1 SQVTM, CDR2 ANQGSEA. V shed 5 bases and J shed 4 bases, with 15 bases lying between them. Sequencing of TCR beta was performed on blood CD8+ and CD4+ T cells. Random hexamers were used to reverse transcribe the RNA input (about 0.45 to 1 ug). TCRdb independently ran MiXCR on the immunoSEQ multiplex PCR reads; one entry per CDR3 protein. The table includes some 180,000 distinct CDR3 sequences, just under 95% detected once. This clonotype has only a few counts. The antigen is unknown. The clonotype comes from a human donor in good health. Sequencing used CD4+ T cells from PBMCs. The rearrangement links TRBV29-1 to TRBJ2-7; either TRBD1 or TRBD2 may supply D (5 bases each). The CDR3, as DNA: TGCAGCGTTACCGGGACGGGGAATTACGAGCAGTACTTC. It translates to CSVTGTGNYEQYF.